A selection of T cell receptor beta chains follows, all from one sample in a study of control samples from healthy donors and cancer patients. Sequencing used immunoSEQ multiplex PCR; TCRdb keeps in-frame clones, though not all of them. This sample has approximately 44,000 clones, with about 75% found just once. The sample comprised formalin-fixed, paraffin-embedded tissue. The receptor set was obtained from a male donor with melanoma. Both conserved end residues are part of each CDR3. The order of the fields is V gene, clone size, D gene, J gene, CDR3 protein, CDR3 DNA. A D gene is named only where the DNA matches it firmly. Size tells how often a clone was seen (once, few, many) or the class of an expanded clone, and some rows leave it out.

>TRBV4-1|-|-|TRBJ1-5
CASSQDGGIGNQPQHF
TGCGCCAGCAGCCAAGATGGGGGGATTGGCAATCAGCCCCAGCATTTT
>TRBV10-2|once|-|TRBJ1-1
CASHRGTEAFF
TGCGCCAGCCACCGGGGGACTGAAGCTTTCTTT
>TRBV15|-|TRBD2|TRBJ2-5
CATSSRLAGGRQETQYF
TGTGCCACCAGCAGCCGCCTAGCGGGAGGGAGGCAAGAGACCCAATACTTC
>TRBV6-2/TRBV6-3|-|-|TRBJ2-4
CASSPTGPNIQYF
TGTGCCAGCAGCCCAACTGGTCCAAACATTCAGTACTTC
>TRBV9|-|TRBD1|TRBJ1-2
CASGSDRGLGGYTF
TGTGCCAGCGGTTCGGACAGGGGTCTTGGTGGCTACACCTTC
>TRBV19|-|TRBD1|TRBJ1-2
CASSIVTGTGGEGYTF
TGTGCCAGTAGTATTGTGACCGGGACAGGGGGAGAGGGCTACACCTTC
>TRBV4-1|few|TRBD2|TRBJ2-1
CASSQEVAGGPYNEQFF
TGCGCCAGCAGCCAAGAGGTAGCGGGAGGGCCGTACAATGAGCAGTTCTTC
>TRBV6-1|once|TRBD2|TRBJ2-3
CASSDGGAGTDTQYF
TGTGCCAGCAGTGATGGGGGAGCGGGGACAGATACGCAGTATTTT
>TRBV15|-|TRBD2|TRBJ2-1
CATSARSGRARNEQFF
TGTGCCACCAGCGCTCGTAGCGGGAGGGCCCGAAATGAGCAGTTCTTC
>TRBV6-2/TRBV6-3|few|-|TRBJ2-7
CASSYSPVGTYEQYF
TGTGCCAGCAGTTACTCCCCCGTGGGGACCTACGAGCAGTACTTC
>TRBV3-1/TRBV3-2|many|-|TRBJ1-2
CASSGHGTSYGYTF
TGTGCCAGCAGCGGCCACGGGACATCCTATGGCTACACCTTC
>TRBV14|few|-|TRBJ2-7
CASRPETGPGNEQYF
TGTGCCAGCAGACCAGAGACAGGACCGGGGAACGAGCAGTACTTC